A single sample gave rise to the 23 T cell receptor beta chains below, sequenced in a study of blood T cell repertoires in COVID-19. Sequencing was performed with immunoSEQ multiplex PCR; in TCRdb, only in-frame clones are kept and a portion is missing. The table has roughly 63,000 clones, roughly 85% seen once; the top ten hold 25% to 35%. Sequencing input: peripheral blood. The receptors stem from a human donor in a cohort sampled during active COVID-19.

This sequence joins TRBV19 and TRBJ2-2, with D possibly being TRBD1 (5 bases). This CDR3 has 14 amino acids. V lost 3 bases to trimming and J lost 4 bases, with 9 bases between them. Germline CDR1 reads LNHDA; CDR2 reads SQIVND (reference sequence). This CDR3 is CASSIKQATGELFF. The CDR3, as DNA: TGTGCCAGTAGTATCAAACAGGCCACCGGGGAGCTGTTTTTT.

The rearrangement uses TRBV24-1 and TRBJ2-1; 7 nucleotides line up with TRBD1. Germline assignment: CDR1 KGHDR and CDR2 SFDVKD. Germline trimming cut 4 bases from V and 3 bases from J; bases unmatched to any gene: 2. The CDR3 consists of 14 residues. The CDR3 sequence is CATSDDRVYNEQFF. DNA for the CDR3: TGTGCCACCAGTGACGACAGGGTCTACAATGAGCAGTTCTTC.

This clone was recorded a few times. The chain uses TRBV6-1 and TRBJ1-1; D is possibly TRBD1 (5 bases). Trimming left V 2 bases short and J 11 bases short, with 15 bases between. The CDR3 extends over 13 amino acids. Germline V gene sequence: CDR1 MNHNS, CDR2 SASEGT. The CDR3 protein is CASSEKGLGGAFF. The CDR3 region has the DNA TGTGCCAGCAGTGAAAAAGGGTTGGGGGGGGCTTTCTTT.

This clone was counted between two and nine times. The DNA for the CDR3 is TGTGCCACCAGCAGGGACAGGGGTAATGAAAAACTGTTTTTT. This encodes CATSRDRGNEKLFF. This sequence joins TRBV15 and TRBJ1-4, with 9 bases that match TRBD1. From germline, CDR1 is LNHNV and CDR2 YYDKDF (reference sequence). The V and J ends lost 3 bases and 4 bases, in that order; junction bases with no gene match: 0. The CDR3 has 14 amino acids. The entire variable domain, with the rest obtained from reference TRBV15 and TRBJ1-4, is as follows: DAMVIQNPRYQVTQFGKPVTLSCSQTLNHNVMYWYQQKSSQAPKLLFHYYDKDFNNEADTPDNFQSRRPNTSFCFLDIRSPGLGDTAMYLCATSRDRGNEKLFFGSGTQLSVL.

CDR3 protein: CASSPRDRDYEQYF. In DNA, the CDR3 is TGTGCCAGCTCACCACGGGACAGGGACTACGAGCAGTACTTC. The V call is TRBV18, the J call TRBJ2-7; the match to TRBD1 covers 9 bases. Germline CDR1 KGHSH, CDR2 LQKENI. The CDR3 runs to 14 residues. V gave up 1 base and J gave up 3 bases; unmatched junction bases: 1.

The chain joins TRBV5-4 to TRBJ2-1; no clear D. The germline V gene has CDR1 SGHNT and CDR2 YYREEE (reference sequence). The V and J ends lost 2 bases and 3 bases respectively, with 9 bases between them. CDR3 length: 14 amino acids. The CDR3 DNA sequence: TGTGCCAGCAGCTTTCAGTTAAGCTACAATGAGCAGTTCTTC. Protein sequence: CASSFQLSYNEQFF. Full variable domain (remainder filled in from reference TRBV5-4 and TRBJ2-1): ETGVTQSPTHLIKTRGQQVTLRCSSQSGHNTVSWYQQALGQGPQFIFQYYREEENGRGNFPPRFSGLQFPNYSSELNVNALELDDSALYLCASSFQLSYNEQFFGPGTRLTVL.

The CDR3 coding sequence is TGTGCCAGCAGCGTAGGAACCGGGTCTAGCAATCAGCCCCAGCATTTT. It yields the protein CASSVGTGSSNQPQHF. The chain has TRBV9 and TRBJ1-5; no definite D call. Deletions cut 0 bases from V and 0 bases from J, with 10 bases between. The CDR3 totals 16 residues. Germline CDR1 and CDR2: SGDLS and YYNGEE.

The V and J genes are TRBV21-1 and TRBJ1-2; no DNA check was done on the table's D call, TRBD1. TRBV21-1 is recorded as a pseudogene. The CDR3 totals 16 residues. The CDR3: CASSKGGALQDKGYTF. The CDR3 bases are TGTGCCAGCAGCAAAGGAGGAGCGTTACAGGATAAAGGCTACACCTTC.

The V call is TRBV14, the J call TRBJ2-1; D is perhaps TRBD2 (5 bases). Trimming cost V 4 bases and J 8 bases, with 27 bases left between them. The germline V gene encodes CDR1 SGHDN and CDR2 FVKESK. CDR3 length equals 18 residues. The CDR3 bases are TGTGCCAGCAGCCCTTTGGGTCGAAAAGCGGACGCCGCGGATGAGCAGTTCTTC. Amino acids: CASSPLGRKADAADEQFF.

The chain uses TRBV5-1 and TRBJ2-1; D may be TRBD1 (5 bases). The CDR3 has 15 residues. Germline loops: CDR1 SGHRS, CDR2 YFSETQ. V dropped 1 base and J dropped 5 bases, with 13 bases sitting between them. The CDR3 loop reads CASSLTGTRNNEQFF. The CDR3 DNA is TGCGCCAGCAGCTTGACAGGAACCCGCAACAATGAGCAGTTCTTC.

This rearrangement joins TRBV25-1 to TRBJ2-5; the match to TRBD2 covers 11 bases. The V segment lost 3 bases and the J segment 7 bases; nucleotides outside the gene matches: 7. This CDR3 contains 15 residues. Germline V gene lookup returns CDR1 MGHDK and CDR2 SYGVNS. CDR3 sequence: CASSDSGRVIGTQYF. The CDR3 DNA reads TGTGCCAGCAGTGATAGCGGGAGGGTAATCGGGACCCAGTACTTC.

This chain joins TRBV19 and TRBJ1-2; weak D call: TRBD1 (5 bases). Between the trimmed V and J ends, which lost 2 bases and 4 bases, there was a span of 14 bases. The germline gives CDR1 LNHDA, CDR2 SQIVND (reference sequence). The CDR3 runs 15 residues. The CDR3 DNA sequence: TGTGCCAGTAGTATACAGCAGGAAGGGGTCTATGGCTACACCTTC. It specifies CASSIQQEGVYGYTF.

V usage is TRBV3-1 (or the pseudogene TRBV3-2) and J usage is TRBJ2-7; D may be TRBD2 (6 bases). The germline V gene has CDR1 LGHDT and CDR2 YNNKEL (reference sequence). Trimming left V 2 bases short and J 5 bases short, with 16 bases between. This CDR3 is built from 15 residues. CDR3 coding DNA: TGTGCCAGCAGCCAACAACCGGGACTTTCCCACGAGCAGTACTTC. Translation: CASSQQPGLSHEQYF.

The chain employs TRBV19 and TRBJ2-1; 12 nucleotides line up with TRBD2. V shed 5 bases, J shed 2 bases, and the junction held 4 bases outside the gene matches. Germline CDR1 and CDR2: LNHDA and SQIVND (reference sequence). The CDR3 has 16 amino acids. CDR3 sequence (DNA): TGTGCCAGTAGTGTCCTAGCGGGAGGGCCCTACAATGAGCAGTTCTTC. Amino acid sequence: CASSVLAGGPYNEQFF.

The CDR3: CASSDGQGISYEQYF. CDR3 bases: TGTGCCAGCAGCGATGGACAGGGCATTAGCTACGAGCAGTACTTC. The chain has TRBV7-9 and TRBJ2-7, with 8 bases aligning to TRBD1. V shed 5 bases and J 3 bases; nucleotides not matched to a gene: 9. The CDR3 has 15 amino acids. The V gene's germline CDR1 is SEHNR and CDR2 FQNEAQ (reference sequence).

This clone occurred once. V gene TRBV19 combines with J gene TRBJ1-1, with D possibly TRBD1 on 6 matching bases. Germline CDR1 is LNHDA and CDR2 is SQIVND (reference sequence). This CDR3 region has 13 residues. Trimming cost V 9 bases and J 11 bases, with 22 bases left between them. CDR3 nucleotides: TGTGCCAGCCCTCCCCCGGGCAGGGGCGTCGCTTTCTTT. Translated, it gives CASPPPGRGVAFF.

This clone was observed a single time. The chain has TRBV7-3 and TRBJ2-2; D unclear. V lost 5 bases and J 6 bases, leaving 10 bases between the germline ends. Per the germline V gene, CDR1 is SGHTA and CDR2 is FQGTGA. The CDR3 has 13 amino acids. The CDR3 sequence: CASSPPRAGELFF. The CDR3 DNA sequence: TGTGCCAGCAGCCCCCCGAGAGCCGGGGAGCTGTTTTTT.

The V gene is TRBV28, the J gene TRBJ1-5; 7 nucleotides line up with TRBD1. This CDR3 contains 13 residues. Trimming cost V 7 bases and J 4 bases; bases outside gene matches: 4. Looked up from germline, CDR1 is MDHEN and CDR2 is SYDVKM. The CDR3 bases are TGTGCCAGCACGAAACAGGGGAATCAGCCCCAGCATTTT. Amino acids: CASTKQGNQPQHF.

This chain uses TRBV24-1 with TRBJ1-1, with 8 bases aligning to TRBD1. V lost 3 bases and J lost 1; bases outside the gene matches: 0. The CDR3 sequence is 14 residues long. Germline V gene sequence: CDR1 KGHDR, CDR2 SFDVKD. This CDR3 reads CATSDDRGNTEAFF. CDR3 DNA sequence: TGTGCCACCAGTGATGACAGGGGGAACACTGAAGCTTTCTTT.

V is TRBV28 and J is TRBJ2-2; maybe TRBD1 (6 bases). Germline CDR1 reads MDHEN; CDR2 reads SYDVKM. The V gene lost 6 bases and the J gene lost 6 bases, with 20 bases spanning the gap. The CDR3 totals 16 residues. Here the CDR3 DNA reads TGTGCCAGCAGGGCCCTGGGGGCAACCCCCCCCGGGGAGCTGTTTTTT. Amino acids: CASRALGATPPGELFF.

The chain links TRBV5-1 to TRBJ2-1, with 12 bases identical to TRBD2. CDR1 is SGHRS and CDR2 is YFSETQ in the germline V gene. V gave up 0 bases and J gave up 7 bases; unmatched junction bases: 5. The CDR3 runs to 16 residues. The CDR3 spells CASSLDPSGRGNEQFF. For the CDR3, the DNA is TGCGCCAGCAGCTTGGATCCTAGCGGGAGGGGTAATGAGCAGTTCTTC.

J is TRBJ2-7 and V is TRBV28; 8 bases are shared with TRBD2. Germline CDR1 MDHEN, CDR2 SYDVKM. The CDR3 is 16 amino acids. Germline trimming cut 7 bases from V and 5 bases from J; bases unmatched to any gene: 16. The chain's CDR3 is CASTPGGVTSRNEQYF. The CDR3 nucleotides read TGTGCCAGCACCCCGGGAGGGGTGACTAGCCGGAACGAGCAGTACTTC.

The rearrangement uses TRBV3-1 (or the pseudogene TRBV3-2) and TRBJ1-2; D unresolved. V was pared by 5 bases and J by 7 bases, with 17 bases between. CDR1 and CDR2 (germline): LGHDT, YNNKEL (reference sequence). CDR3 length equals 14 residues. CDR3 bases: TGTGCCAGCAGCTTTGGCCAGATCGGAGGTGGCTACACCTTC. Its protein product is CASSFGQIGGGYTF.